This T cell receptor beta chain was identified during a study of regulatory dendritic cells for organ transplantation. Regarding the study as a whole: Of resting T cell subsets, memory CD8+ had the most alloreactive clonotypes. Naive T cells showed high diversity, memory cells less, memory CD8+ least. Regulatory dendritic cells appeared to expand memory CD8+ clones less than mature ones.

The CDR3 has 15 residues. V dropped 1 base and J dropped 2; count of bases not matched to a gene: 5. Per the germline V gene, CDR1 is MGHRA and CDR2 is YSYEKL. Here immunoSEQ multiplex PCR was the method, and the copy in TCRdb shows in-frame clones only, minus some. The table has thousands of clones, under 75% seen once. This clone came up a few times. Its antigen is undetermined. Memory T cells were CD45RO+, naive were CD45RA+, sorted by FACS. Sequenced: memory CD8+ T cells from blood. Stated subset: CD45RO+ memory T cells. The rearrangement links TRBV4-1 to TRBJ2-7; 7 nucleotides agree with TRBD2. The TCR comes from a human donor in good health. The CDR3, as DNA: TGCGCCAGCAGCCAAGTGGGGGGGGGAACCTACGAGCAGTACTTC. This encodes CASSQVGGGTYEQYF.